This TCR beta chain is from a study of cytomegalovirus exposure and HLA in healthy donors. The primer mix had 60 Vbeta and 13 Jbeta primers. In the authors' methods: In a later analysis, the count reached about 82 million unique TCR beta chains, with roughly 11 million shared. Repertoires were generated with immunoSEQ multiplex PCR, while TCRdb's copy carries only in-frame clones and drops some. V and J calls plus clone size are reproduced from that table; the DNA served to infer D and trimming. The sample lists about 160,000 clones, around 74% occurring once. Study-wide results and caveats: With further analysis later on, most CMV-associated TCR beta chains appeared HLA-restricted. A later analysis, which compared TCR beta chains of equal frequency, found the HLA-associated ones more clonally expanded. Some public TCRs appeared in many individuals, while most sequences were rare.

Regarding this clone: Its cognate antigen is unknown.

Trimming shortened V by 1 base and J by 2 bases, and 9 bases separated the two germline ends. This CDR3 comprises 14 residues. Germline V gives CDR1 MNHNS, CDR2 SASEGT. This chain uses TRBV6-1 with TRBJ2-7; TRBD1 is a possible D gene (5 bases). Sequencing was performed on PBMCs. This receptor was obtained from a female donor in good health and CMV-seronegative. CDR3 sequence (DNA): TGTGCCAGCAGTGAAGGCGACAGCCCCTACGAGCAGTACTTC. Translation gives CASSEGDSPYEQYF.